Below are 21 T cell receptor beta chains sequenced from a single sample in a study of graft-versus-host responses after intestinal transplantation. For these TCRs, the target antigens are not known. Sequencing was performed with immunoSEQ multiplex PCR; in TCRdb, only in-frame clones are kept and a portion is missing. The table has more than 85,000 clones, 80% to 95% seen once. Specimen: unstimulated CD8+ T cells sorted from spleen or lymph node cells, collected before intestinal transplant. The source of these receptors is a human donor who received an intestinal transplant.

V gene TRBV27 combines with J gene TRBJ2-3; the D gene is possibly TRBD2 (5 bases). This CDR3 spans 12 amino acids. The V and J ends lost 4 bases and 9 bases respectively, with 11 bases between them. CDR1 is MNHEY and CDR2 is SMNVEV in the germline V gene (reference sequence). CDR3 nucleotides: TGTGCCAGCAGTTCCCGCGGGCTGACGCAGTATTTT. It specifies CASSSRGLTQYF.

The chain links TRBV27 to TRBJ2-3, with TRBD2 matching over 11 bases. The CDR3 totals 16 residues. Unmatched junction bases numbered 5, after V lost 6 bases and J lost 0 bases. Germline V gene data show CDR1 as MNHEY and CDR2 as SMNVEV (reference sequence). The DNA of the CDR3 is TGTGCCAGCAGGATGACTAGCGGGGTTAGCACAGATACGCAGTATTTT. Protein: CASRMTSGVSTDTQYF.

This clone has a handful of counts. In DNA form, the CDR3 reads TGTGCCAGTAGTATGGCAGGTACCGCTGAAGCTTTCTTT. This gives the protein CASSMAGTAEAFF. The chain combines TRBV19 with TRBJ1-1; D call uncertain. Germline CDR1 is LNHDA and CDR2 is SQIVND (reference sequence). The CDR3 consists of 13 residues. With 3 bases removed from V and 6 bases from J, the gap between germline ends came to 11 bases.

This chain joins TRBV5-8 and TRBJ2-7, with D perhaps matching TRBD1 (5 bases). CDR3 length: 13 residues. Looked up from germline, CDR1 is SGHTS and CDR2 is YDEGEE. Deletions cut 5 bases from V and 0 bases from J, with 9 bases between. CDR3 nucleotides: TGTGCCAGCAGACCAGGGTCCTCCTACGAGCAGTACTTC. It yields the protein CASRPGSSYEQYF.

J is TRBJ2-7 and V is TRBV27, with D perhaps given as TRBD1 or TRBD2 (6 bases each). Trimming stripped 2 bases from V and 5 bases from J, with 13 bases between. Germline V gives CDR1 MNHEY, CDR2 SMNVEV (reference sequence). This CDR3 region has 14 residues. CDR3 nucleotide sequence: TGTGCCAGCAGTTTAGGCGGGACACCGAACGAGCAGTACTTC. As protein: CASSLGGTPNEQYF.

The V gene is TRBV12-5, the J gene TRBJ2-7, with TRBD1 matching 10 bases. The CDR3 length is 14 residues. In germline, CDR1 is LGHNT, CDR2 FRNRAP. V gave up 6 bases and J gave up 2 bases; unmatched junction bases: 4. Written as DNA, the CDR3 is TGTGCTAGTGGACCCGGGACAGGGGCCTACGAGCAGTACTTC. Protein: CASGPGTGAYEQYF. Complete variable domain (other parts from reference TRBV12-5 and TRBJ2-7): DARVTQTPRHKVTEMGQEVTMRCQPILGHNTVFWYRQTMMQGLELLAYFRNRAPLDDSGMPKDRFSAEMPDATLATLKIQPSEPRDSAVYFCASGPGTGAYEQYFGPGTRLTVT.

The V call is TRBV6-6, the J call TRBJ2-1; D may match TRBD1 or TRBD2 (5 bases each). Germline-derived CDR1 and CDR2 are MNHNY and SVGAGI (reference sequence). V lost 5 bases, J lost 7 bases, and 12 bases lay in between. The length of the CDR3 is 13 residues. The CDR3: CASSAGTRNEQFF. In nucleotides, the CDR3 is TGTGCCAGCAGTGCCGGGACCAGGAATGAGCAGTTCTTC.

V and J are TRBV2 and TRBJ2-7; D remains ambiguous. The CDR3 runs 15 residues. V gave up 3 bases and J gave up 4 bases, with 16 bases separating them. Per germline, CDR1 SNHLY and CDR2 FYNNEI. CDR3 amino acids: CASSDLTGPYYEQYF. In nucleotides, the CDR3 is TGTGCCAGCAGTGATCTAACTGGACCGTATTACGAGCAGTACTTC.

The chain joins TRBV7-9 to TRBJ1-4; 7 bases fit TRBD1. Germline CDR1 is SEHNR and CDR2 is FQNEAQ (reference sequence). Losses at the gene ends were 4 bases for V and 8 bases for J; bases not matched to a gene: 7. There are 14 residues in the CDR3. CDR3 residues: CASSSTGRSEKLFF. CDR3 DNA: TGTGCCAGCAGCTCGACAGGGCGTTCGGAAAAACTGTTTTTT.

V gene TRBV5-1 combines with J gene TRBJ2-3; no reliable D call. The CDR3 totals 16 residues. CDR1 and CDR2 from the germline V gene are SGHRS and YFSETQ. The V end lost 8 bases, the J end lost 2 bases, and 21 bases lay between the germline ends. The CDR3 region has the DNA TGCGCCAGTTTCGCCGGGTCCCACGGGTTCACAGATACGCAGTATTTT. It specifies CASFAGSHGFTDTQYF.

The table lists this clone with a count of one. The J gene is TRBJ2-7, the V gene TRBV27; D is uncertain. Germline V lookup: CDR1 MNHEY, CDR2 SMNVEV (reference sequence). Trimming stripped 7 bases from V and 4 bases from J, with 11 bases between. This CDR3 region has 12 residues. The CDR3, as DNA: TGTGCCAGCACCGTACACTCTTACGAGCAGTACTTC. It yields the protein CASTVHSYEQYF.

The chain has TRBV4-1 and TRBJ1-1, with TRBD1 as a possible D gene (5 bases). CDR1 is MGHRA, CDR2 YSYEKL, per germline. CDR3 size: 16 residues. Trimming pared 0 bases from V and 1 base from J, leaving 12 bases between. The CDR3 DNA reads TGCGCCAGCAGCCAAGACTTTCCAAGGGGGAACACTGAAGCTTTCTTT. Protein: CASSQDFPRGNTEAFF.

The count of this clone is one. The chain joins TRBV15 to TRBJ2-1; maybe TRBD2 (5 bases). V gave up 0 bases and J gave up 2 bases, with 11 bases separating them. CDR1 LNHNV and CDR2 YYDKDF come from the germline V gene (reference sequence). This CDR3 has 16 residues. CDR3 protein: CATSRDLDGTYNEQFF. CDR3 in DNA: TGTGCCACCAGCAGAGATCTGGACGGGACCTACAATGAGCAGTTCTTC.

The chain is built from TRBV29-1 and TRBJ2-7; no clear D gene. Germline V CDR1 and CDR2: SQVTM, ANQGSEA. CDR3 size: 14 residues. V lost 6 bases to trimming and J lost 0 bases, with 15 bases between them. CDR3 sequence: CSVRGWESSYEQYF. In DNA form, the CDR3 reads TGCAGCGTGAGAGGATGGGAATCCTCCTACGAGCAGTACTTC.

This clone has only a few counts. The chain couples TRBV9 to TRBJ2-7; TRBD1 matches 11 bases. Germline loops: CDR1 SGDLS, CDR2 YYNGEE. V shed 0 bases, J shed 6 bases, and the junction held 2 bases outside the gene matches. This CDR3 is built from 14 residues. The CDR3 DNA reads as TGTGCCAGCAGCGTAGGCGGGACAGGGGGCGAGCAGTACTTC. Translated, it gives CASSVGGTGGEQYF.

Turning to this clone: This sample includes further DNA sequences coding for the same CDR3. This sequence joins TRBV9 and TRBJ2-7; D gene unclear. Germline V lookup: CDR1 SGDLS, CDR2 YYNGEE. V shed 0 bases and J shed 3 bases, with 4 bases lying between them. There are 12 residues in the CDR3. Written as DNA, the CDR3 is TGTGCCAGCAGCGTAGACGGCTACGAGCAGTACTTC. It specifies CASSVDGYEQYF.

This chain joins TRBV6-6 and TRBJ2-1; D is possibly TRBD1 (5 bases). The CDR3 contains 14 residues. V shed 5 bases and J shed 7 bases, with 15 bases lying between them. Germline loops: CDR1 MNHNY, CDR2 SVGAGI (reference sequence). CDR3 loop: CASSPLGDLNEQFF. In nucleotides, the CDR3 is TGTGCCAGCAGTCCCCTAGGGGATTTAAATGAGCAGTTCTTC.

CDR3 protein: CASSRGGPKNIQYF. Written as DNA, the CDR3 is TGTGCCAGCAGCCGGGGAGGGCCCAAAAACATTCAGTACTTC. The chain combines TRBV7-3 with TRBJ2-4; 7 bases fit TRBD2. J lost 2 bases, V lost 5 bases, and 3 bases had no gene match. There are 14 residues in the CDR3. The germline gives CDR1 SGHTA, CDR2 FQGTGA.

The chain has TRBV14 and TRBJ2-1; D call uncertain. This CDR3 contains 15 residues. V was pared by 4 bases and J by 6 bases, with 16 bases between. CDR1 and CDR2 from the germline V gene are SGHDN and FVKESK. CDR3 amino acids: CASSPTNGFANEQFF. The CDR3 DNA reads as TGTGCCAGCAGCCCTACTAATGGTTTTGCCAATGAGCAGTTCTTC.

The chain has TRBV5-1 and TRBJ2-1; 9 bases line up with TRBD1. The CDR3 is 14 residues long. In germline, CDR1 is SGHRS, CDR2 YFSETQ. J lost 4 bases, V lost 4 bases, and 3 bases had no gene match. CDR3 nucleotides: TGCGCCAGCAGCGTGGACAGGGGATACAATGAGCAGTTCTTC. Its protein is CASSVDRGYNEQFF.

V and J are TRBV19 and TRBJ2-7; 10 bases fit TRBD1. The CDR3 sequence is 15 residues long. Germline-derived CDR1 and CDR2 are LNHDA and SQIVND (reference sequence). Unmatched junction bases numbered 7, after V lost 2 bases and J lost 6 bases. The CDR3 DNA sequence: TGTGCCAGTAGTATAAGTGTGACAGGGGGCGGCGAGCAGTACTTC. Amino acid sequence: CASSISVTGGGEQYF.